This T cell receptor beta chain was captured by sequencing in a study of T cell changes during pregnancy in multiple sclerosis. TCRdb's copy holds only in-frame clones and misses some; the assay was immunoSEQ multiplex PCR. The data show approximately 100,000 clones, about 93% seen once. Trimming stripped 3 bases from V and 9 bases from J, with 8 bases between. Germline V gene sequence: CDR1 GTSNPN, CDR2 SVGIG (reference sequence). The CDR3 totals 10 residues. This TCR was sampled from a female donor with multiple sclerosis, enrolled in a pregnancy study. The chain is built from TRBV30 and TRBJ1-1; D is unresolved. Sequences were derived from peripheral blood, sampled in the first trimester of pregnancy. The CDR3 region has the DNA TGTGCCTGGAGCTCAGTGAAAGCTTTCTTT. Amino acid sequence: CAWSSVKAFF.